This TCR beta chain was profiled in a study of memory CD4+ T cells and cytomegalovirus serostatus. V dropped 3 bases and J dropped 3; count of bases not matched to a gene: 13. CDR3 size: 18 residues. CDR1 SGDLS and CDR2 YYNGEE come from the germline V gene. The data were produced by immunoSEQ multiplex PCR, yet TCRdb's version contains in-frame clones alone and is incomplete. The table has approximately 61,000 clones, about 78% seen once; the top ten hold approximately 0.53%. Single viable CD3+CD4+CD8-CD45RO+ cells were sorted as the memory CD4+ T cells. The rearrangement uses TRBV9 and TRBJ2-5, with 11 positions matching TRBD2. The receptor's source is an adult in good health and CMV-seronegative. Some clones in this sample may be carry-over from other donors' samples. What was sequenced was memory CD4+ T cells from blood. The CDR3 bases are TGTGCCAGCAGCGCTCGCATAACTAGCGGGAGATTCAAAGAGACCCAGTACTTC. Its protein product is CASSARITSGRFKETQYF.